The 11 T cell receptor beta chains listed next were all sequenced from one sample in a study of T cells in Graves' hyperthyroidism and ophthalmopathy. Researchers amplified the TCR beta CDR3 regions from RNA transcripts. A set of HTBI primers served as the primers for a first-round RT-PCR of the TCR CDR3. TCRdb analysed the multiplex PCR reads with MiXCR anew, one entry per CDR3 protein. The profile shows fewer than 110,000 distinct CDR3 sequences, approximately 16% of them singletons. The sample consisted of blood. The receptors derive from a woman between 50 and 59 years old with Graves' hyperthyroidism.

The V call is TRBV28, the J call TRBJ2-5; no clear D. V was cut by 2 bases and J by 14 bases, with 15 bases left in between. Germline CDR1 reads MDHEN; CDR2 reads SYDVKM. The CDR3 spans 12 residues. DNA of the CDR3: TGTGCCAGCAGTTTAACTTCCGAACTGTGTTACTTC. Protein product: CASSLTSELCYF.

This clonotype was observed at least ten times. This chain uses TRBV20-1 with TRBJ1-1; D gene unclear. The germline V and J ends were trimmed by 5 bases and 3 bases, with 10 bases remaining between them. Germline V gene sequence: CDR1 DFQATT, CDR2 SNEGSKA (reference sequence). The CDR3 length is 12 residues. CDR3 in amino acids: CSARLTDTEAFF. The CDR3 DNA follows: TGCAGTGCTCGACTGACCGACACTGAAGCTTTCTTT.

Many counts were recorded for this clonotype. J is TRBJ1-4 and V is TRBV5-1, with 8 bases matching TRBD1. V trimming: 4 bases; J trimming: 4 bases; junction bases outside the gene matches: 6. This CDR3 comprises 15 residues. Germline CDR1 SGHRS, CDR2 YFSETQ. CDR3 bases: TGCGCCAGCAGCCCGGACAGGGTCGTTAATGAAAAACTGTTTTTT. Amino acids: CASSPDRVVNEKLFF.

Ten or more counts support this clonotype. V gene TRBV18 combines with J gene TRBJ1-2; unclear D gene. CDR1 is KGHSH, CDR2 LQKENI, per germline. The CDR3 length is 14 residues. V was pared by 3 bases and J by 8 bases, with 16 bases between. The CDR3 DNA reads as TGTGCCAGCTCACCCCTGGGCCCTCTTTGGGGCTACACCTTC. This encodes CASSPLGPLWGYTF.

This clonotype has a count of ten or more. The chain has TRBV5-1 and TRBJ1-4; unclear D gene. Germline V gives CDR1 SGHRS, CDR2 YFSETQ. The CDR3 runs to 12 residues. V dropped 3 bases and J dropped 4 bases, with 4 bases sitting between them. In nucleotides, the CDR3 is TGCGCCAGCAGCTGGGGTAATGAAAAACTGTTTTTT. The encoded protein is CASSWGNEKLFF.

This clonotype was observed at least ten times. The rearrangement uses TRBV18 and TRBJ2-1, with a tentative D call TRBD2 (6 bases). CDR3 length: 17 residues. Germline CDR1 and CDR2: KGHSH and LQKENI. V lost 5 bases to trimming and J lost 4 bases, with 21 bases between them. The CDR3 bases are TGTGCCAGCTCAACGGACTGGGTAGCGGAGGGGTACAATGAGCAGTTCTTC. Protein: CASSTDWVAEGYNEQFF.

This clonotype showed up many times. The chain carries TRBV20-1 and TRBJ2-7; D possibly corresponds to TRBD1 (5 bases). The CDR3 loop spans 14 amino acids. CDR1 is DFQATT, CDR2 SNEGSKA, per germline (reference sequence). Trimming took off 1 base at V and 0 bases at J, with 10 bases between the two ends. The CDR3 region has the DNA TGCAGTGCTAGAGGCAGGGTTCACTCCTACGAGCAGTACTTC. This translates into CSARGRVHSYEQYF.

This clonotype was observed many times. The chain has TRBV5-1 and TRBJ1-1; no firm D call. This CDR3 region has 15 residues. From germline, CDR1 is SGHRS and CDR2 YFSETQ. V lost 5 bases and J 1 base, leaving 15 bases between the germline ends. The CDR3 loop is CASRGGGYGNTEAFF. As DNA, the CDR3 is TGCGCCAGCAGAGGAGGAGGCTACGGGAACACTGAAGCTTTCTTT.

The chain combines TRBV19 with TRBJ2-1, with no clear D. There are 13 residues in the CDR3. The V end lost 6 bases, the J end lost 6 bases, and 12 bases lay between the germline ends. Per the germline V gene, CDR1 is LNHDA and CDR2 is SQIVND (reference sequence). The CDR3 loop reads CASSPNSLNEQFF. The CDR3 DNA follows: TGTGCCAGTAGCCCAAACTCCCTCAATGAGCAGTTCTTC.

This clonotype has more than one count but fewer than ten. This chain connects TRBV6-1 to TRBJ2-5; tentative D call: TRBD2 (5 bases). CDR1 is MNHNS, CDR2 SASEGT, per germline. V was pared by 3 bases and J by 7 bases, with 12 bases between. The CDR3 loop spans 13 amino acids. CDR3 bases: TGTGCCAGCAGTGACCTACTCCGGGGGACCCAGTACTTC. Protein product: CASSDLLRGTQYF.

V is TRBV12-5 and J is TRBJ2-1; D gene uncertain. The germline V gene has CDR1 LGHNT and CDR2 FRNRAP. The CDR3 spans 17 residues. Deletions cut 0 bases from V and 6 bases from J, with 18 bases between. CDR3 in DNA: TGTGCTAGTGGTTTGGTACCCGGGCCGGGTTGGTCCAATGAGCAGTTCTTC. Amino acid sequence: CASGLVPGPGWSNEQFF. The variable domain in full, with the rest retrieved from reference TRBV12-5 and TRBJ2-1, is DARVTQTPRHKVTEMGQEVTMRCQPILGHNTVFWYRQTMMQGLELLAYFRNRAPLDDSGMPKDRFSAEMPDATLATLKIQPSEPRDSAVYFCASGLVPGPGWSNEQFFGPGTRLTVL.